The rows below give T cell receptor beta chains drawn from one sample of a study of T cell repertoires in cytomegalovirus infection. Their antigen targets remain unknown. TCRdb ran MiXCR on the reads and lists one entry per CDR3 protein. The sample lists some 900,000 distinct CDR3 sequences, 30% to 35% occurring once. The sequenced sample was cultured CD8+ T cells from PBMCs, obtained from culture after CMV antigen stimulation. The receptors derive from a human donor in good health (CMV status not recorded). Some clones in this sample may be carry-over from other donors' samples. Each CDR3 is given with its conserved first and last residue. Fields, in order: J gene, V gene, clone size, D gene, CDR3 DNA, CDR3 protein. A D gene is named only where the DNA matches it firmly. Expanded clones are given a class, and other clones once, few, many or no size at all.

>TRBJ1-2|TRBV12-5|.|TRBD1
TGTGCTAGTGGTTTTGTTACAACCGGTCGACAGGGGGCTAACTATGGCTACACCTTC
CASGFVTTGRQGANYGYTF
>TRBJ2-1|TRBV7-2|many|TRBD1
TGTGCCAGCAGCTTTGGACAGGACCCCCACAATGAGCAGTTCTTC
CASSFGQDPHNEQFF
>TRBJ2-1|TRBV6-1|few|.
TGTGCCAGCAGTGAAAGGTTCATACAATCCTACAATGAGCAGTTCTTC
CASSERFIQSYNEQFF
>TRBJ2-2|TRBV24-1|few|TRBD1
TGTGCCACCAGTGACGCTCCGGGACAGGGAAACACCGGGGAGCTGTTTTTT
CATSDAPGQGNTGELFF
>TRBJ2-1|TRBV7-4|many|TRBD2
TGTGCCAGCAGCTTAGCCCCTCCAGCGGGGGCCTTGGTCTCCTACAATGAGCAGTTCTTC
CASSLAPPAGALVSYNEQFF
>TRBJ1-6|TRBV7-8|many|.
TGTGCCAGCAGCCCTAACTGGACAGATTCACCCCTCCACTTT
CASSPNWTDSPLHF
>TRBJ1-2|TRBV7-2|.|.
TGTGCCAGCAGCTTACAGGTCCTAGACTATGGCTACACCTTC
CASSLQVLDYGYTF
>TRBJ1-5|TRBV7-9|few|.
TGTGCCAGCAGCCACGGGGGTGGCAGGGGTAGCAATCAGCCCCAGCATTTT
CASSHGGGRGSNQPQHF
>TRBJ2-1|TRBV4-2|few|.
TGTGCCAGCAGCCAAGAGGACAGCGGTAACTACAATGAGCAGTTCTTC
CASSQEDSGNYNEQFF
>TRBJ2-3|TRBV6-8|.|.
TGTGCCAGCTGGGCGCTCCCAGATACGCAGTATTTT
CASWALPDTQYF
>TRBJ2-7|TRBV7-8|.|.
TGTGCCAGCAGCTTAACCCCTAGGGGCGAGCAGTACTTC
CASSLTPRGEQYF
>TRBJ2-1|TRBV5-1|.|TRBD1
TGCGCCAGCAGCTGGGGGACAGGGGGACAAAATGAGCAGTTCTTC
CASSWGTGGQNEQFF
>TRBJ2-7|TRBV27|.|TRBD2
TGTGCCAGCAAACTTACTAGCGGAGGTTATAACGAGCAGTACTTC
CASKLTSGGYNEQYF
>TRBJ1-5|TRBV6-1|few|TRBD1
TGTGCCAGCACTTGGACAAGGGGGCATCAGCCCCAGCATTTT
CASTWTRGHQPQHF
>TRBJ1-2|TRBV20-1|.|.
TGCAGTGCTAGCGCGGACAGACTCCACTATGGCTACACCTTC
CSASADRLHYGYTF
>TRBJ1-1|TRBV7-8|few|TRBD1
TGTGCCAGCAGCTTAGGACAGGGGGCCTGGAACACTGAAGCTTTCTTT
CASSLGQGAWNTEAFF
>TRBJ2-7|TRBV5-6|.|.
TGTGCCAGCAGCTTGGAGCTGGGCGAGCAGTACTTC
CASSLELGEQYF
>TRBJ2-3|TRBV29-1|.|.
TGCAGCGCCGGAAGGGGGGGGCCAGATACGCAGTATTTT
CSAGRGGPDTQYF
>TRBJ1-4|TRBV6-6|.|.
TGTGCCAGCAGTTACGGGCTGCTGGACAGCCCTATGTTCAATGAAAAACTGTTTTTT
CASSYGLLDSPMFNEKLFF
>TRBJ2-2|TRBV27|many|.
TGTGCCAGCAGTGGGGCGTGGCAGTCGAACACCGGGGAGCTGTTTTTT
CASSGAWQSNTGELFF
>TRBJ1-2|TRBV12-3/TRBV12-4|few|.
TGTGCCAGCAGTTCCAACCCCACGAGATACTTC
CASSSNPTRYF
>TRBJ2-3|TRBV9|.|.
TGTGCCAGCAGCGTAGCTGGGGCTGGGGCAGATACGCAGTATTTT
CASSVAGAGADTQYF
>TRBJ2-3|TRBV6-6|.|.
TGTGCCAGCAGTTACACCTCGCTAGCGAGCACAGATACGCAGTATTTT
CASSYTSLASTDTQYF